These 8 T cell receptor beta chains share one sample of origin, sequenced in a study of T cell responses to AZD1222 COVID-19 vaccine. Measured with immunoSEQ multiplex PCR; TCRdb has only the in-frame clones, and not every one. The data hold 110,000 to 150,000 clones, with 85% to 90% observed a single time. The sample consisted of peripheral blood, taken 28 days after the second AZD1222 dose. Receptors originate from an adult who received the AZD1222 COVID-19 vaccine.

J is TRBJ1-2 and V is TRBV7-2; the match to TRBD1 covers 7 bases. V was pared by 5 bases and J by 3 bases, with 3 bases of the junction left unmatched. The germline V gene encodes CDR1 SGHTA and CDR2 FQGNSA. The CDR3 loop spans 13 amino acids. The CDR3 nucleotides read TGTGCCAGCAGCGCTACAGGGGACTATGGCTACACCTTC. As protein: CASSATGDYGYTF.

The chain has TRBV11-2 and TRBJ1-6; the D is unclear. The CDR3 sequence is 14 residues long. Germline V gene lookup returns CDR1 SGHAT and CDR2 FQNNGV. The germline V and J ends were trimmed by 5 bases and 7 bases, with 12 bases remaining between them. The CDR3 DNA follows: TGTGCCAGCAGCCTCCTAAACCCGAATTCACCCCTCCACTTT. Its translation: CASSLLNPNSPLHF. Looking up the rest from reference TRBV11-2 and TRBJ1-6 gives the full variable domain: EAGVAQSPRYKIIEKRQSVAFWCNPISGHATLYWYQQILGQGPKLLIQFQNNGVVDDSQLPKDRFSAERLKGVDSTLKIQPAKLEDSAVYLCASSLLNPNSPLHFGNGTRLTVT.

The rearrangement links TRBV18 to TRBJ1-6; a possible D gene is TRBD1 (6 bases). The CDR3 consists of 15 residues. Trimming removed 2 bases at V and 10 bases at J, with 15 bases between. Germline V gene data show CDR1 as KGHSH and CDR2 as LQKENI. The CDR3 loop reads CASSPRTDSQSPLHF. In DNA form, the CDR3 reads TGTGCCAGCTCACCAAGGACGGACAGCCAATCACCCCTCCACTTT.

The genes are TRBV28 and TRBJ1-2; tentatively, D is TRBD1 (5 bases). V lost 8 bases, J lost 4 bases, and 20 bases lay in between. This CDR3 contains 15 residues. Germline loops: CDR1 MDHEN, CDR2 SYDVKM. CDR3 residues: CASLPSRGLVYGYTF. For the CDR3, the DNA is TGTGCCAGCCTCCCGTCGCGGGGCCTGGTCTATGGCTACACCTTC.

The chain employs TRBV4-3 and TRBJ1-3; D call uncertain. V shed 4 bases and J shed 0 bases, with 13 bases lying between them. Per germline, CDR1 LGHNA and CDR2 YSLEER. This CDR3 comprises 16 residues. The chain's CDR3 is CASSPRASYSGNTIYF. In nucleotides, the CDR3 is TGCGCCAGCAGCCCCCGGGCCTCCTACTCTGGAAACACCATATATTTT.

The V gene is TRBV11-2, the J gene TRBJ1-3, with D perhaps TRBD1 (6 bases). Trimming cost V 4 bases and J 5 bases, with 12 bases left between them. Germline V CDR1 and CDR2: SGHAT, FQNNGV. This CDR3 has 14 residues. This CDR3 is CASSSAQGRNTIYF. The CDR3 DNA follows: TGTGCCAGCAGCTCCGCCCAGGGGCGAAACACCATATATTTT.

This chain uses TRBV29-1 with TRBJ2-6; TRBD1 aligns across 9 bases. Germline trimming cut 5 bases from V and 1 base from J; bases unmatched to any gene: 6. This CDR3 contains 16 residues. Germline CDR1 and CDR2: SQVTM and ANQGSEA. CDR3 DNA: TGCAGCGTTCGAGCGACAGGGGGGTCTGGGGCCAACGTCCTGACTTTC. Protein product: CSVRATGGSGANVLTF.

This chain links TRBV4-1 with TRBJ2-7; D is ambiguous. V lost 1 base, J lost 5 bases, and 12 bases lay in between. CDR3 length: 14 amino acids. CDR1 MGHRA and CDR2 YSYEKL come from the germline V gene. The chain's CDR3 is CASSQVGVLDEQYF. The CDR3 DNA reads as TGCGCCAGCAGCCAAGTTGGGGTTCTGGACGAGCAGTACTTC.